This T cell receptor beta chain is drawn from a study of CD8+ T cells in alopecia areata. As for the study in general: Treatment comprised oral tofacitinib, 5 to 10 mg twice daily, in treated patients. Study outcomes and limitations: On tofacitinib, scalp clonality and expanded CD8+ clones among top 100 fell significantly. Scalp and blood samples kept many expanded lesional clones throughout tofacitinib.

As to this clone: The antigen is undetermined.

V was pared by 8 bases and J by 1 base, with 4 bases of the junction left unmatched. This CDR3 contains 12 residues. From germline, CDR1 is SQVTM and CDR2 ANQGSEA. Treatment defined: oral pan-JAK inhibitor, 5-10 mg twice daily. Lesional scalp punch biopsies and peripheral blood came from alopecia areata patients. RNA was extracted and reverse transcribed into cDNA as the sequencing template. The assay was immunoSEQ multiplex PCR, and TCRdb's table has in-frame clones only and misses some. Found here are 100,000 to 150,000 clones, approximately 60% of them singletons; the top ten hold 5.7%. The input for sequencing was CD4+ T cells sorted from blood, taken at week 4, from a patient treated with tofacitinib. The sequence was collected from a human donor with alopecia areata. J is TRBJ1-1 and V is TRBV29-1; 7 bases are a match to TRBD1. The CDR3 bases are TGCAGCCTATGGGACAGGAACACTGAAGCTTTCTTT. Translating gives CSLWDRNTEAFF.